The rows below give T cell receptor beta chains drawn from one sample of a study of T cell responses to AZD1222 COVID-19 vaccine. Data came from immunoSEQ multiplex PCR; TCRdb stores just in-frame clones and leaves some out. The sample lists about 160,000 clones, around 90% occurring once. This specimen was peripheral blood, taken on day 0 of MenACWY control vaccination. These receptors were collected from an adult in good health. CDR3s include the opening cysteine and the closing phenylalanine or tryptophan. Clone size, where shown, is once, few, many, or a class for clones that have expanded.

CDR3 protein: CASSIGPGANTEAFF
clone size: once
V gene: TRBV19

CDR3 protein: CAWRTDRSGNTIYF
clone size: .
V gene: TRBV30

CDR3 protein: CASSLVPDSPLHF
clone size: .
V gene: TRBV11-3

CDR3 protein: CASSSPGAQETQYF
clone size: .
V gene: TRBV5-1

CDR3 protein: CASSLAGGLLQPQHF
clone size: .
V gene: TRBV7-9

CDR3 protein: CATSGQGGTGELFF
clone size: .
V gene: TRBV24-1

CDR3 protein: CASSLPGQGRSGANVLTF
clone size: .
V gene: TRBV7-8

CDR3 protein: CASSVTHRGTGELFF
clone size: .
V gene: TRBV9

CDR3 protein: CASSLGMGGLVNEQFF
clone size: .
V gene: TRBV5-6

CDR3 protein: CASGLWSSGELFF
clone size: .
V gene: TRBV12-5

CDR3 protein: CASSPQGTGRSGYTF
clone size: once
V gene: TRBV28

CDR3 protein: CASSPGTGNYGYTF
clone size: .
V gene: TRBV18

CDR3 protein: CASSATGTGNTEAFF
clone size: .
V gene: TRBV9

CDR3 protein: CASSTKGSRKNQPQHF
clone size: .
V gene: TRBV21-1

CDR3 protein: CASSMEAGPGYTF
clone size: .
V gene: TRBV5-5

CDR3 protein: CAISVVANEKLFF
clone size: .
V gene: TRBV10-3

CDR3 protein: CASAARTNQETQYF
clone size: .
V gene: TRBV7-2

CDR3 protein: CASSSTGGGLYNEQFF
clone size: .
V gene: TRBV28

CDR3 protein: CASSARLTGELFF
clone size: .
V gene: TRBV7-9

CDR3 protein: CASSSPDRGYTEAFF
clone size: .
V gene: TRBV13

CDR3 protein: CASSQGLPGELFF
clone size: once
V gene: TRBV14

CDR3 protein: CASTDRRLGDNEQFF
clone size: .
V gene: TRBV19

CDR3 protein: CASSSSGRILTYEQYF
clone size: .
V gene: TRBV19

CDR3 protein: CASSLGWTSGSKDTQYF
clone size: .
V gene: TRBV7-9

CDR3 protein: CASSQDGREGYGYTF
clone size: .
V gene: TRBV3-1/TRBV3-2

CDR3 protein: CASSGTGGQETQYF
clone size: .
V gene: TRBV19

CDR3 protein: CASSIDLVGETQYF
clone size: .
V gene: TRBV19

CDR3 protein: CATSDFSSGSKNEQFF
clone size: .
V gene: TRBV24-1

CDR3 protein: CASSEVGGPYGYTF
clone size: .
V gene: TRBV6-5

CDR3 protein: CASSNPPGHSTDTQYF
clone size: .
V gene: TRBV7-2

CDR3 protein: CASSPYTGAGTDTQYF
clone size: .
V gene: TRBV7-2

CDR3 protein: CASSLVSGSIDNEQFF
clone size: .
V gene: TRBV7-9

CDR3 protein: CASSQPSGQLNEKLFF
clone size: .
V gene: TRBV28

CDR3 protein: CASSIGVDSAEQYF
clone size: .
V gene: TRBV19

CDR3 protein: CASSPGQGPGNTIYF
clone size: few
V gene: TRBV11-3

CDR3 protein: CASSISEKLFF
clone size: once
V gene: TRBV12-3/TRBV12-4

CDR3 protein: CATSRDLASSGRARNEQYF
clone size: .
V gene: TRBV15

CDR3 protein: CASSFLGPAEAFF
clone size: .
V gene: TRBV7-9

CDR3 protein: CATSELYNEQFF
clone size: .
V gene: TRBV24-1

CDR3 protein: CSARDSERQFF
clone size: .
V gene: TRBV20-1

CDR3 protein: CASSPLGTSGRNSRDTQYF
clone size: .
V gene: TRBV3-1/TRBV3-2

CDR3 protein: CASSGQGISKETQYF
clone size: once
V gene: TRBV11-3

CDR3 protein: CASSWEAQGYGYTF
clone size: .
V gene: TRBV5-1

CDR3 protein: CASSLGGGAPEAFF
clone size: .
V gene: TRBV5-1

CDR3 protein: CASSGQGYEQYF
clone size: .
V gene: TRBV27

CDR3 protein: CASQDVDRAREQYF
clone size: .
V gene: TRBV5-8

CDR3 protein: CATSRPPWLGAGETQYF
clone size: .
V gene: TRBV15

CDR3 protein: CASSVTSADTQYF
clone size: .
V gene: TRBV19